Listed below are T cell receptor beta chains from one sample, sequenced in a study of tumor-infiltrating lymphocytes in localized non-small cell lung cancer. Profiled with immunoSEQ multiplex PCR; TCRdb holds only in-frame clones, not every one. Of 15,000 to 20,000 clones in the sample, around two thirds were seen once. The material sequenced was lung tumor tissue. These receptors came from a human donor with non-small cell lung cancer. Each CDR3 is given without its conserved first and last residue.

V | CDR3
TRBV27 | ASSLGVGWDTEAF
TRBV6-1 | ASRRDATDTQY
TRBV5-1 | ASSSAGVINEQY
TRBV29-1 | SVQGGLDEQF
TRBV2 | ASTPSGRAGRGYT
TRBV7-3 | ASSQTGGETQY
TRBV7-2 | ASSTSGRAANEQF
TRBV30 | AWGQQF
TRBV2 | ASRRDNQPQH
TRBV10-1 | ASSREGTGGELF
TRBV14 | ASSQGYRIGMNYGYT
TRBV25-1 | ASSRAPHYEQY
TRBV2 | ASSEGTGGREKLF
TRBV9 | ASSVGGVRQPQH
TRBV9 | ASSVGGTSGGGETQY
TRBV6-6 | ASSYYGEAF
TRBV11-2 | ASSLAGGYNEQF
TRBV6-1 | ASSPGQGNYGYT
TRBV7-9 | ASSLQTNTEAF
TRBV7-9 | ASSLGLAGGSTDTQY
TRBV6-7 | ASSSGTRDYGYT